Listed here are 27 T cell receptor beta chains from one sample, sequenced in a study of T cells in Graves' hyperthyroidism and ophthalmopathy. TCR beta CDR3 regions were amplified from RNA. The primer set for the first-round RT-PCR of the TCR CDR3 was HTBI. TCRdb called the multiplex PCR reads again in MiXCR, with one record for every CDR3 protein. This sample has more than 300,000 distinct CDR3 sequences, with about a fifth found just once. The sample comprised blood. These receptors were obtained from a man younger than 35 with Graves' ophthalmopathy.

This chain links TRBV12-3 or TRBV12-4 with TRBJ1-2; possible D gene TRBD1, 6 bases. Trimming cost V 7 bases and J 1 base, with 16 bases left between them. The CDR3 has 15 residues. The CDR3 nucleotides are TGTGCCAGCACCGGTGGGACAACAAATAACTATGGCTACACCTTC. The encoded protein is CASTGGTTNNYGYTF.

This clonotype was counted many times. V and J are TRBV5-1 and TRBJ2-3, with a possible D match to TRBD1 (5 bases). The CDR3 has 15 residues. Trimming cost V 6 bases and J 0 bases, with 14 bases left between them. The germline V gene encodes CDR1 SGHRS and CDR2 YFSETQ. CDR3 nucleotide sequence: TGCGCCAGCACCCCCGACAGTTCGAGCACAGATACGCAGTATTTT. This translates into CASTPDSSSTDTQYF. Based on the CDR3 plus reference TRBV5-1 and TRBJ2-3, the full variable domain is KAGVTQTPRYLIKTRGQQVTLSCSPISGHRSVSWYQQTPGQGLQFLFEYFSETQRNKGNFPGRFSGRQFSNSRSEMNVSTLELGDSALYLCASTPDSSSTDTQYFGPGTRLTVL.

This clonotype was observed many times. The chain recombines TRBV24-1 with TRBJ1-1; no reliable D call. Germline V CDR1 and CDR2: KGHDR, SFDVKD. Trimming took off 9 bases at V and 5 bases at J, with 15 bases between the two ends. The CDR3 runs to 13 residues. The chain's CDR3 is CATSLGIGTEAFF. The CDR3, as DNA: TGTGCCACCTCCCTGGGGATCGGTACTGAAGCTTTCTTT.

In this sample, this clonotype turned up many times. The chain combines TRBV12-3 or TRBV12-4 with TRBJ2-3; 9 bases agree with TRBD2. This CDR3 has 16 residues. Trimming cost V 2 bases and J 4 bases; bases outside gene matches: 7. The CDR3 region is CASSLFGLAGSDTQYF. The DNA for the CDR3 is TGTGCCAGCAGTTTATTTGGGCTAGCGGGGTCAGATACGCAGTATTTT.

This clonotype came up many times. Here the CDR3 DNA reads TGTGCCAGCAGCTTTACTACTAGCGCTGAATACGAGCAGTACTTC. Its translation: CASSFTTSAEYEQYF. The rearrangement uses TRBV7-2 and TRBJ2-7; 7 bases agree with TRBD2. The V and J ends lost 3 bases and 4 bases, in that order; junction bases with no gene match: 9. Germline values: CDR1 SGHTA, CDR2 FQGNSA. The CDR3 has 15 residues.

This chain links TRBV13 with TRBJ2-2, with D possibly being TRBD1 (6 bases). Trimming removed 4 bases at V and 2 bases at J, with 14 bases between. The CDR3 runs to 16 residues. Germline lookup yields CDR1 PRHDT and CDR2 FYEKMQ (reference sequence). Here the CDR3 reads CASSSGWGRNTGELFF. CDR3 sequence (DNA): TGTGCCAGCAGCTCGGGTTGGGGGCGCAACACCGGGGAGCTGTTTTTT.

This clonotype was observed a few times. The chain recombines TRBV18 with TRBJ2-1; 7 bases match TRBD1. The V gene end was trimmed by 6 bases and the J gene end by 10 bases; junction bases not matched to a gene: 12. This CDR3 is 14 amino acids long. Germline V gene data show CDR1 as KGHSH and CDR2 as LQKENI. CDR3 residues: CASSYGTEPLEQFF. For the CDR3, the DNA is TGTGCCAGCTCCTACGGGACAGAACCTTTGGAGCAGTTCTTC. The whole variable domain, filled in from reference TRBV18 and TRBJ2-1, reads NAGVMQNPRHLVRRRGQEARLRCSPMKGHSHVYWYRQLPEEGLKFMVYLQKENIIDESGMPKERFSAEFPKEGPSILRIQQVVRGDSAAYFCASSYGTEPLEQFFGPGTRLTVL.

About this clonotype: A junction end diverges from the germline sequence, so it may reflect a read error. V gene TRBV20-1 combines with J gene TRBJ2-2, with no clear D. The CDR3 length is 13 residues. Germline CDR1 is DFQATT and CDR2 is SNEGSKA (reference sequence). The CDR3 protein is CSARGDSTGELFF. The CDR3 DNA sequence: TGCAGTGCCAGAGGCGATAGCACCGGGGAGCTGTTTTTT.

The V gene is TRBV11-2, the J gene TRBJ1-1; 11 bases line up with TRBD1. Germline trimming cut 5 bases from V and 10 bases from J; bases unmatched to any gene: 6. The CDR3 loop spans 13 amino acids. Germline V gives CDR1 SGHAT, CDR2 FQNNGV. The CDR3 region is CASSQTGTGGAFF. The CDR3 DNA follows: TGTGCCAGCAGCCAGACCGGGACAGGGGGAGCTTTCTTT. The full variable domain, rest sourced from reference TRBV11-2 and TRBJ1-1, is EAGVAQSPRYKIIEKRQSVAFWCNPISGHATLYWYQQILGQGPKLLIQFQNNGVVDDSQLPKDRFSAERLKGVDSTLKIQPAKLEDSAVYLCASSQTGTGGAFFGQGTRLTVV.

The chain combines TRBV5-1 with TRBJ2-6, with D unclear. The CDR3 covers 14 residues. V gave up 5 bases and J gave up 1 base, with 7 bases separating them. Germline lookup yields CDR1 SGHRS and CDR2 YFSETQ. The chain's CDR3 is CASRSQSGANVLTF. CDR3 nucleotides: TGCGCCAGCAGGTCCCAGTCTGGGGCCAACGTCCTGACTTTC.

This clonotype was seen ten or more times. The chain combines TRBV7-9 with TRBJ2-7; 11 nucleotides line up with TRBD2. Germline V CDR1 and CDR2: SEHNR, FQNEAQ (reference sequence). Unmatched junction bases numbered 9, after V lost 1 base and J lost 1 base. This CDR3 is built from 18 residues. This chain's CDR3 is CASSLDELAGVRSYEQYF. DNA of the CDR3: TGTGCCAGCAGCTTAGACGAACTAGCGGGGGTTAGGTCCTACGAGCAGTACTTC.

This clonotype was found a few times. The chain employs TRBV28 and TRBJ2-7; D is ambiguous. Germline CDR1 reads MDHEN; CDR2 reads SYDVKM. Trimming removed 8 bases from V and 2 bases from J, with 13 bases in between. This CDR3 spans 13 amino acids. This chain's CDR3 is CASQSSPTYEQYF. CDR3 DNA sequence: TGTGCCAGCCAAAGCAGCCCAACCTACGAGCAGTACTTC.

This chain uses TRBV15 with TRBJ2-7; D is unclear. Looked up from germline, CDR1 is LNHNV and CDR2 is YYDKDF (reference sequence). This CDR3 spans 14 amino acids. Trimming pared 3 bases from V and 2 bases from J, leaving 11 bases between. The CDR3: CATSSPGLTYEQYF. The CDR3 nucleotides read TGTGCCACCAGCAGTCCCGGCCTCACCTACGAGCAGTACTTC. The full variable domain, completed using reference TRBV15 and TRBJ2-7, is DAMVIQNPRYQVTQFGKPVTLSCSQTLNHNVMYWYQQKSSQAPKLLFHYYDKDFNNEADTPDNFQSRRPNTSFCFLDIRSPGLGDTAMYLCATSSPGLTYEQYFGPGTRLTVT.

The V gene is TRBV30, the J gene TRBJ1-1, with TRBD1 as a possible D gene (6 bases). Trimming removed 2 bases from V and 1 base from J, with 17 bases in between. The CDR3 has 16 residues. Germline values: CDR1 GTSNPN, CDR2 SVGIG (reference sequence). CDR3: CAWSTSTGTPNTEAFF. In DNA form, the CDR3 reads TGTGCCTGGAGTACCTCTACCGGGACACCGAACACTGAAGCTTTCTTT.

The table lists this clonotype with a few counts. This sequence joins TRBV29-1 and TRBJ2-1, with D tentatively TRBD2 (5 bases). V gave up 6 bases and J gave up 9 bases, with 18 bases separating them. The germline V gene has CDR1 SQVTM and CDR2 ANQGSEA. The CDR3 totals 13 residues. The DNA of the CDR3 is TGCAGCGTCGGCGACACCGGGGTTGGTGAGCAGTTCTTC. Residues: CSVGDTGVGEQFF.

Ten or more counts support this clonotype. This rearrangement joins TRBV6-1 to TRBJ1-2; 7 positions agree with TRBD1. Germline trimming cut 5 bases from V and 5 bases from J; bases unmatched to any gene: 8. The CDR3 is 14 amino acids. In germline, CDR1 is MNHNS, CDR2 SASEGT. The CDR3 region has the DNA TGTGCCAGCAGTTGGGGACAGACCTCGTATGGCTACACCTTC. Its protein product is CASSWGQTSYGYTF.

This clonotype showed up many times. This chain links TRBV7-9 with TRBJ1-1; TRBD1 agrees at 7 bases. CDR1 is SEHNR and CDR2 is FQNEAQ in the germline V gene (reference sequence). This CDR3 has 15 residues. V gave up 7 bases and J gave up 4 bases; unmatched junction bases: 12. DNA for the CDR3: TGTGCCAGCACCGGACCAGGGGGATCGGGCACTGAAGCTTTCTTT. It translates to CASTGPGGSGTEAFF.

The chain joins TRBV4-1 to TRBJ2-7, with D possibly being TRBD1 (5 bases). The V gene's germline CDR1 is MGHRA and CDR2 YSYEKL. The CDR3 consists of 16 residues. Deletions cut 1 base from V and 0 bases from J, with 13 bases between. CDR3 nucleotides: TGCGCCAGCAGCCAAGTCGGCAGGGCTAGCTCCTACGAGCAGTACTTC. Translation gives CASSQVGRASSYEQYF.

This clonotype appeared a few times. V usage is TRBV9 and J usage is TRBJ1-6; weak D call: TRBD1 (6 bases). Between the trimmed V and J ends, which lost 0 bases and 7 bases, there was a span of 14 bases. CDR1 and CDR2 from the germline V gene are SGDLS and YYNGEE. This CDR3 is built from 16 residues. CDR3 protein: CASSVVGAQYNSPLHF. The DNA for the CDR3 is TGTGCCAGCAGCGTAGTGGGGGCCCAGTACAATTCACCCCTCCACTTT.

This clonotype appeared many times. The chain couples TRBV29-1 to TRBJ2-3; tentatively, D is TRBD1 or TRBD2 (6 bases each). The germline V gene has CDR1 SQVTM and CDR2 ANQGSEA. The CDR3 spans 15 residues. Deletions cut 6 bases from V and 4 bases from J, with 20 bases between. Written as DNA, the CDR3 is TGCAGCGTGAGGGGGGCTGAACCGACGTCAGATACGCAGTATTTT. Its protein is CSVRGAEPTSDTQYF.

The table lists this clonotype with many counts. The V and J genes are TRBV5-1 and TRBJ1-1; D perhaps matches TRBD1 (6 bases). Germline lookup yields CDR1 SGHRS and CDR2 YFSETQ. The V end was cut by 4 bases, the J end by 0 bases, with 13 bases between. This CDR3 region has 15 residues. The chain's CDR3 is CASSRTADVNTEAFF. For the CDR3, the DNA is TGCGCCAGCAGCCGGACAGCCGATGTGAACACTGAAGCTTTCTTT.

This clonotype has a count of ten or more. The chain couples TRBV6-1 to TRBJ2-7; D gene uncertain. The CDR3 is 17 amino acids. V was clipped by 5 bases and J by 2 bases, with 22 bases between them. Germline V gives CDR1 MNHNS, CDR2 SASEGT. The CDR3 region is CASSNGDSNVQTYEQYF. The CDR3 region has the DNA TGTGCCAGCAGTAACGGAGACTCAAACGTCCAAACCTACGAGCAGTACTTC.

This clonotype was detected ten times or more. The germline gene is not matched at one end of the junction; a read error may be the cause. The chain uses TRBV10-2 and TRBJ2-5; no clear D gene. The germline V gene has CDR1 WSHSY and CDR2 SAAADI. This CDR3 is 12 amino acids long. The DNA for the CDR3 is TGTGCCAGCAGTGAATCCAGGGAGACCCAGTACTTC. Its translation is CASSESRETQYF.

The chain is built from TRBV2 and TRBJ1-4, with D possibly TRBD1 on 5 matching bases. CDR3 length: 16 residues. The V gene's germline CDR1 is SNHLY and CDR2 FYNNEI. The V gene lost 8 bases and the J gene lost 3 bases, with 19 bases spanning the gap. This CDR3 reads CASCLAGGSANEKLFF. CDR3 bases: TGTGCCAGCTGTCTAGCGGGGGGTTCAGCTAATGAAAAACTGTTTTTT.

The CDR3 coding sequence is TGTGCCAGCAGCTTGGGGGGACAGTCCGTAAGGATATACGAGCAGTACTTC. The encoded protein is CASSLGGQSVRIYEQYF. The J gene is TRBJ2-7, the V gene TRBV5-6; the match to TRBD1 covers 7 bases. Trimming removed 0 bases from V and 4 bases from J; junction bases left unmatched: 13. This CDR3 is built from 17 residues. Germline CDR1 SGHDT, CDR2 YYEEEE.

The CDR3 region has the DNA TGTGCCAGCAGCTTAGTTGAAGCGACAGGGGGAAACACCGGGGAGCTGTTTTTT. Its translation is CASSLVEATGGNTGELFF. The gene calls are TRBV7-9 and TRBJ2-2; 9 nucleotides line up with TRBD1. Germline values: CDR1 SEHNR, CDR2 FQNEAQ (reference sequence). The CDR3 is 18 amino acids. Trimming cost V 1 base and J 2 bases; bases outside gene matches: 8. The entire variable domain, with the rest obtained from reference TRBV7-9 and TRBJ2-2, is as follows: DTGVSQNPRHKITKRGQNVTFRCDPISEHNRLYWYRQTLGQGPEFLTYFQNEAQLEKSRLLSDRFSAERPKGSFSTLEIQRTEQGDSAMYLCASSLVEATGGNTGELFFGEGSRLTVL.

This clonotype has at least ten counts. The chain joins TRBV20-1 to TRBJ2-7; TRBD1 matches at 11 bases. The V gene's germline CDR1 is DFQATT and CDR2 SNEGSKA (reference sequence). Trimming took 8 bases from V and 3 from J; bases not matched to a gene: 3. CDR3 length: 12 amino acids. The CDR3 reads CSPGQGGYEQYF. The CDR3 region has the DNA TGCAGTCCGGGACAGGGGGGCTACGAGCAGTACTTC.